This record covers a single TCR beta chain. There were TCR beta CDR3 regions amplified from RNA transcripts. HTBI primers drove first-round RT-PCR of the TCR CDR3. TCRdb passed the multiplex PCR reads through MiXCR, listing each CDR3 protein once. The sample contains approximately 870,000 distinct CDR3 sequences, around 39% of which appear only once. These data are taken from a study of T cells in Graves' hyperthyroidism and ophthalmopathy. Trimming removed 5 bases at V and 4 bases at J, with 21 bases between. The CDR3 loop spans 17 amino acids. Germline V CDR1 and CDR2: ENHRY, SYGVKD. The rearrangement uses TRBV10-3 and TRBJ1-5, with D unresolved. The source is a man aged 18 to 29 with Graves' hyperthyroidism. Source material: blood. The CDR3 is CAISPSGIGNTNQPQHF. As DNA, the CDR3 is TGTGCCATCAGTCCGAGCGGGATCGGGAACACGAATCAGCCCCAGCATTTT.